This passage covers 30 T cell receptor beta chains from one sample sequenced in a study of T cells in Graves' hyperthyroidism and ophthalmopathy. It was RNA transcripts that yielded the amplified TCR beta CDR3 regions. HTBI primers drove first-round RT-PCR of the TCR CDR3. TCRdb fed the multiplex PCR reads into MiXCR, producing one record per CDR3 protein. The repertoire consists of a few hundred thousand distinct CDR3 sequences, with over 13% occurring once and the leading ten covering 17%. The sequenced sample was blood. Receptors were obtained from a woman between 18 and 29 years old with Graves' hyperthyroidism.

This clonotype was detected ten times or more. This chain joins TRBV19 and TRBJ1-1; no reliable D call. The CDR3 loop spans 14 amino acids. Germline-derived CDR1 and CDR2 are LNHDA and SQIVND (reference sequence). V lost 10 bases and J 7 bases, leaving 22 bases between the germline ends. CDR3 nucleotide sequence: TGTGCCACCCGACCCGGAACTGTTGGGATTGAAGCTTTCTTT. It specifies CATRPGTVGIEAFF.

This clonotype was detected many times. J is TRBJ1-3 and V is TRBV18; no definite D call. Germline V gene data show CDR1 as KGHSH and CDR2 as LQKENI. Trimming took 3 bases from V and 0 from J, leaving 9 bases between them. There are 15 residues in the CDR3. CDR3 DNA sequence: TGTGCCAGCTCACCCCCCGGGCTCTCTGGAAACACCATATATTTT. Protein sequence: CASSPPGLSGNTIYF.

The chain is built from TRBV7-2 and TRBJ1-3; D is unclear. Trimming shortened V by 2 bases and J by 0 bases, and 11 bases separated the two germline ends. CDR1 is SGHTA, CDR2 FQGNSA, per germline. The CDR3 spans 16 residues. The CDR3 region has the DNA TGTGCCAGCAGCTTAATTAAGCCAGGCTCTGGAAACACCATATATTTT. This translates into CASSLIKPGSGNTIYF.

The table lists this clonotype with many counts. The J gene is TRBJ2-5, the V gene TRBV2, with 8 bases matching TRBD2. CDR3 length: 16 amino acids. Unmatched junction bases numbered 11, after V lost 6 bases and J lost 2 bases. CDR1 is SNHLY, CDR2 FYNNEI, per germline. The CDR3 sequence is CASSGTSGRGQETQYF. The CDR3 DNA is TGTGCCAGCAGCGGGACCAGCGGGAGAGGGCAAGAGACCCAGTACTTC.

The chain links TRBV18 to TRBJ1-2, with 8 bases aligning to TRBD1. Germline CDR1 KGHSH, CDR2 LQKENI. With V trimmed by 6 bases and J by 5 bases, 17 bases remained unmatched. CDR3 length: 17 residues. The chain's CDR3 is CASSSTLGTGGPYGYTF. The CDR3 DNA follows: TGTGCCAGCTCCTCGACTCTTGGCACAGGGGGGCCTTATGGCTACACCTTC.

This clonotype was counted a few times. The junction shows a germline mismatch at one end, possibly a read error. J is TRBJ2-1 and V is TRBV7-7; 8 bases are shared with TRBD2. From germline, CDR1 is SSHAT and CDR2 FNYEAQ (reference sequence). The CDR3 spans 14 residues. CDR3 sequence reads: CASSLEASGNEQFF. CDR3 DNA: TGTGCTAGCAGCTTAGAGGCTAGCGGGAATGAGCAGTTCTTC.

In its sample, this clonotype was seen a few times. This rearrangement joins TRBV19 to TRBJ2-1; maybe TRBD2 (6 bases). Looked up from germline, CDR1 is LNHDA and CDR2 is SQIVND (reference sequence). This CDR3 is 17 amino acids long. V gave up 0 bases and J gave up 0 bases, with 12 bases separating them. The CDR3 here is CASSIEVSGGSYNEQFF. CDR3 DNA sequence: TGTGCCAGTAGTATAGAGGTTAGCGGCGGCTCCTACAATGAGCAGTTCTTC. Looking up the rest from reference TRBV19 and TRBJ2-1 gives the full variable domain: DGGITQSPKYLFRKEGQNVTLSCEQNLNHDAMYWYRQDPGQGLRLIYYSQIVNDFQKGDIAEGYSVSREKKESFPLTVTSAQKNPTAFYLCASSIEVSGGSYNEQFFGPGTRLTVL.

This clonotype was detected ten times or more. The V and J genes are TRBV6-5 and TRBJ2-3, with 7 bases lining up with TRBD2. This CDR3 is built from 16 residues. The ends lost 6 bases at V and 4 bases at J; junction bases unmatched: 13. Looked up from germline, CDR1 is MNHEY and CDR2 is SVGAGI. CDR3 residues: CASSPKAGSRSDTQYF. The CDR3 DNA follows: TGTGCCAGCAGCCCGAAAGCGGGGTCTCGGTCAGATACGCAGTATTTT.

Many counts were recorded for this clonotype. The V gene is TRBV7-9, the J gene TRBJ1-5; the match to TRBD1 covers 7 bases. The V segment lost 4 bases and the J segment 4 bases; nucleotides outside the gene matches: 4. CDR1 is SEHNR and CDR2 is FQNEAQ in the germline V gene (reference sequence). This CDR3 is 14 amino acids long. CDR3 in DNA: TGTGCCAGCAGCTCATGGGACAGTAATCAGCCCCAGCATTTT. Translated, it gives CASSSWDSNQPQHF.

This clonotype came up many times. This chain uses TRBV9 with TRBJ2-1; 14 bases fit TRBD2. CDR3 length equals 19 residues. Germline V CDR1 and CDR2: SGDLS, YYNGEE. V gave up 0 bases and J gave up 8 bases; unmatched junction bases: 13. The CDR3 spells CASSVGLAGGSYSPHEQFF. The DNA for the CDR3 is TGTGCCAGCAGCGTAGGACTAGCGGGAGGGTCTTATTCACCCCATGAGCAGTTCTTC.

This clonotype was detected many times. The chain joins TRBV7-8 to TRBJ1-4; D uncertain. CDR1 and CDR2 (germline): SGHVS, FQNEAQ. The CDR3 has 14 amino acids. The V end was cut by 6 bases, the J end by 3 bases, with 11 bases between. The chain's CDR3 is CASSKRRPNEKLFF. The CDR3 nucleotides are TGTGCCAGCAGTAAACGCAGGCCTAATGAAAAACTGTTTTTT. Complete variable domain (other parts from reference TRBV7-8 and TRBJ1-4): GAGVSQSPRYKVAKRGQDVALRCDPISGHVSLFWYQQALGQGPEFLTYFQNEAQLDKSGLPSDRFFAERPEGSVSTLKIQRTQQEDSAVYLCASSKRRPNEKLFFGSGTQLSVL.

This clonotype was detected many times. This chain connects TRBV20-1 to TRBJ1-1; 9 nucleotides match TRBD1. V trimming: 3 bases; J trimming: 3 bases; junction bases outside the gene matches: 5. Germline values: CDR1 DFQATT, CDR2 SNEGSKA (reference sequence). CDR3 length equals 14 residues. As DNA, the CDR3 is TGCAGTGCTAGTGGACAGGGGAGCGACACTGAAGCTTTCTTT. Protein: CSASGQGSDTEAFF.

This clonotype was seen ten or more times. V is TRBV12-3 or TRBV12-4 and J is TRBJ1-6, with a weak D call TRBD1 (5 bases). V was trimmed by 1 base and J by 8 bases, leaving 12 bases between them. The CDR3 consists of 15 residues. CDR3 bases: TGTGCCAGCAGTTTAGAGGGGCATGGAGATTCACCCCTCCACTTT. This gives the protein CASSLEGHGDSPLHF.

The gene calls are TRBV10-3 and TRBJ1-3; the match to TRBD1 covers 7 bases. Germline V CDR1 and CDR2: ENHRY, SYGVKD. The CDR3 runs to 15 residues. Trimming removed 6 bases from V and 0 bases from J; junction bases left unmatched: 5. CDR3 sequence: CAISRQGSSGNTIYF. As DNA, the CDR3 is TGTGCCATCAGCCGACAGGGCAGCTCTGGAAACACCATATATTTT.

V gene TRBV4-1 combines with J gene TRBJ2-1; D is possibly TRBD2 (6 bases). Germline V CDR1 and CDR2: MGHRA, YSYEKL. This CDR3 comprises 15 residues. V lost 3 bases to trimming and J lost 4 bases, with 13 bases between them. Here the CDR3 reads CASSQSPGVYNEQFF. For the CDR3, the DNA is TGCGCCAGCAGCCAGTCCCCGGGGGTGTACAATGAGCAGTTCTTC.

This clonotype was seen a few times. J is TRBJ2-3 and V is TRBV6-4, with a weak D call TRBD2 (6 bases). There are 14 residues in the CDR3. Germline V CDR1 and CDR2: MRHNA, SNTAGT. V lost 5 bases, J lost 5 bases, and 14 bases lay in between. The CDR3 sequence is CASSFGRRGDTQYF. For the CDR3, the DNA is TGTGCCAGCAGTTTTGGGCGGAGGGGAGATACGCAGTATTTT.

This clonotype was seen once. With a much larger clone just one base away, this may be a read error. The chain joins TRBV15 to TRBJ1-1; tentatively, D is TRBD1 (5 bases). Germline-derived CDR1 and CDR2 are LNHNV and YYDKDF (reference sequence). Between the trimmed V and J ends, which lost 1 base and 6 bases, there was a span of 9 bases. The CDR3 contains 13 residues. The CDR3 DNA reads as TGTGCCACCAGCAGAGTAACAGGCGCTGAAGCTTTCTTT. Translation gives CATSRVTGAEAFF.

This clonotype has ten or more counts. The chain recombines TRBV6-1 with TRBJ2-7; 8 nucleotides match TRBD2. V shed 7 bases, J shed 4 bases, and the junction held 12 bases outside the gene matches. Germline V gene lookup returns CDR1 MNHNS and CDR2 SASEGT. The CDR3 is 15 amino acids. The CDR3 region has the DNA TGTGCCAGCATTGTATCCGGGAGGGCGGATTACGAGCAGTACTTC. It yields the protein CASIVSGRADYEQYF.

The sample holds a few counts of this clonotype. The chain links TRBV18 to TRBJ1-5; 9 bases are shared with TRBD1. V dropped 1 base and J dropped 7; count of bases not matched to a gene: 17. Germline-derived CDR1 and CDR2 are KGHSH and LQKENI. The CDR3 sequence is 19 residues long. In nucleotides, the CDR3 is TGTGCCAGCTCACCACGGACAGGGGTAAAAGGTACGCTCAACCAGCCCCAGCATTTT. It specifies CASSPRTGVKGTLNQPQHF. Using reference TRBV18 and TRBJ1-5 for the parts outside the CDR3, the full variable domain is NAGVMQNPRHLVRRRGQEARLRCSPMKGHSHVYWYRQLPEEGLKFMVYLQKENIIDESGMPKERFSAEFPKEGPSILRIQQVVRGDSAAYFCASSPRTGVKGTLNQPQHFGDGTRLSIL.

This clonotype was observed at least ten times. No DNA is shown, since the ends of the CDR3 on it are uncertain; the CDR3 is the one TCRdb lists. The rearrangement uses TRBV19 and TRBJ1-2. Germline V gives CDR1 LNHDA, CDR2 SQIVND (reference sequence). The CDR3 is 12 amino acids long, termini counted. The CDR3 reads CASSIGVASGTF.

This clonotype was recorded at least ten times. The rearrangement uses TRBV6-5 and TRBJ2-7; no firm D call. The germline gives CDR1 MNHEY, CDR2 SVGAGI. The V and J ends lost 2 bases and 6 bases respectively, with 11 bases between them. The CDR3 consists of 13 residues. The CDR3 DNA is TGTGCCAGCAGTTACGGTCCTCTCCTCGAGCAGTACTTC. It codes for CASSYGPLLEQYF.

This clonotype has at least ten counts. The CDR3 reads CASSQSNYGYTF. The CDR3 DNA reads as TGTGCCAGCAGCCAAAGCAACTATGGCTACACCTTC. The chain couples TRBV12-3 or TRBV12-4 to TRBJ1-2; no clear D. CDR3 length: 12 amino acids. V was clipped by 6 bases and J by 2 bases, with 7 bases between them.

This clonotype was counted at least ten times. The CDR3 DNA is TGCGCCAGCAGCTTGGACAGGGAATACGAGCAGTACGTC. It translates to CASSLDREYEQYV. The V gene is TRBV5-1, the J gene TRBJ2-7; possible D gene TRBD1, 6 bases. Germline CDR1 SGHRS, CDR2 YFSETQ. This CDR3 spans 13 amino acids. V was clipped by 0 bases and J by 4 bases, with 8 bases between them.

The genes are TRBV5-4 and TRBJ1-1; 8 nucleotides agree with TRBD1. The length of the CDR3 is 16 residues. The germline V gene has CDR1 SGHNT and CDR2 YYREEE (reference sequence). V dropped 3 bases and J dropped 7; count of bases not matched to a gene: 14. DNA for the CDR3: TGTGCCAGCAGCTCAGCCGGGATCAACAGGGGGTATGAAGCTTTCTTT. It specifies CASSSAGINRGYEAFF.

The chain's CDR3 is CASRPDRGTYQPQHF. The CDR3 DNA sequence: TGTGCCAGCAGACCGGACAGGGGCACGTATCAGCCCCAGCATTTT. The rearrangement uses TRBV6-2 or TRBV6-3 and TRBJ1-5; TRBD1 matches 9 bases. The CDR3 is 15 residues long. Trimming took 6 bases from V and 5 from J; bases not matched to a gene: 8. Looked up from germline, CDR1 is MNHEY and CDR2 is SVGEGT.

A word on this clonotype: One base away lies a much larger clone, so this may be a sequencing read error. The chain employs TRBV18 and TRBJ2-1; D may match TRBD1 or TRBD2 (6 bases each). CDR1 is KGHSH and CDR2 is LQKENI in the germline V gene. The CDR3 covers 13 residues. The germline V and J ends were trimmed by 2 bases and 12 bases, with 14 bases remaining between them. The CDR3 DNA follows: TGTGCCAGCTCACCAGACGGGGGCGATGTGCAGTTCTTC. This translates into CASSPDGGDVQFF.

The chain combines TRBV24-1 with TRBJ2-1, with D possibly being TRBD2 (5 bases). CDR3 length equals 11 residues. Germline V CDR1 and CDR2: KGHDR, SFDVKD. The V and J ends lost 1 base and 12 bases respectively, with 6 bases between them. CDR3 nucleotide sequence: TGTGCCACCAGTGATTTTGAGGGGCAGTTCTTC. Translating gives CATSDFEGQFF.

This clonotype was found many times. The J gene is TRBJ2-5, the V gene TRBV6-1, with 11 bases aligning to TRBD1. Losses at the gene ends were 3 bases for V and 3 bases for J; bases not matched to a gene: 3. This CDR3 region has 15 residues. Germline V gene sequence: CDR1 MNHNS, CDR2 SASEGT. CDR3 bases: TGTGCCAGCAGTGAGGGGACAGGGGGAAAAGAGACCCAGTACTTC. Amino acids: CASSEGTGGKETQYF.

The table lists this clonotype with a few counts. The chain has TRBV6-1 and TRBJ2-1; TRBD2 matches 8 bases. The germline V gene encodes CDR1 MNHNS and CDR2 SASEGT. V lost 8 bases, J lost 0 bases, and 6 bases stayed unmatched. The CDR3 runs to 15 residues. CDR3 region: CASGKRGSSYNEQFF. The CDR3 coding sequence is TGTGCCAGCGGGAAGCGGGGGAGCTCCTACAATGAGCAGTTCTTC.

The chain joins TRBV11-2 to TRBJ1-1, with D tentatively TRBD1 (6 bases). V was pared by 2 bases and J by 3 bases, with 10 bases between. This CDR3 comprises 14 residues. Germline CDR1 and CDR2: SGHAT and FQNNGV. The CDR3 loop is CASSLRGGDTEAFF. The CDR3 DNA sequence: TGTGCCAGCAGCTTAAGGGGGGGGGACACTGAAGCTTTCTTT.